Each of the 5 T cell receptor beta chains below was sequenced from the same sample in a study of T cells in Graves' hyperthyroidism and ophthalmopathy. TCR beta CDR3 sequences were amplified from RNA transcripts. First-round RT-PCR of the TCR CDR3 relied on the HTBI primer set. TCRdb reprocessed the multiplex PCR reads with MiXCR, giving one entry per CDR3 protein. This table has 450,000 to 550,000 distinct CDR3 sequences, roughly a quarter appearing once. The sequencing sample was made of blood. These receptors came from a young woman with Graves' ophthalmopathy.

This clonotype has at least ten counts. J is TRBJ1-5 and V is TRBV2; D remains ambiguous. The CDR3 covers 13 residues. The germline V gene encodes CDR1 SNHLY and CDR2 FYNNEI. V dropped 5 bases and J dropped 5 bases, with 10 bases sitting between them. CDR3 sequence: CASSKEADQPQHF. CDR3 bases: TGTGCCAGCAGTAAAGAGGCAGATCAGCCCCAGCATTTT.

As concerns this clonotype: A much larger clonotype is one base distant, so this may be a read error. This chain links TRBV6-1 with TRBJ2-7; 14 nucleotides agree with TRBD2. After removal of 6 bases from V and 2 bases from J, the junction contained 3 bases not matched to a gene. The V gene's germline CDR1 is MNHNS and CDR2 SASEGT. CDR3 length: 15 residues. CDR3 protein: CASSKTSGGAYEQYF. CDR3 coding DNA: TGTGCCAGCAGCAAGACTAGCGGGGGGGCCTACGAGCAGTACTTC.

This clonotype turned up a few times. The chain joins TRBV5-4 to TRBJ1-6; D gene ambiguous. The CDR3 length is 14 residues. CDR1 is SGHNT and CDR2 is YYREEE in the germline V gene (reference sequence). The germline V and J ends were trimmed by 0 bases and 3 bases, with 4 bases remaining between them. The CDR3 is CASSLGSYNSPLHF. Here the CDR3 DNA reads TGTGCCAGCAGCTTGGGCAGCTATAATTCACCCCTCCACTTT.

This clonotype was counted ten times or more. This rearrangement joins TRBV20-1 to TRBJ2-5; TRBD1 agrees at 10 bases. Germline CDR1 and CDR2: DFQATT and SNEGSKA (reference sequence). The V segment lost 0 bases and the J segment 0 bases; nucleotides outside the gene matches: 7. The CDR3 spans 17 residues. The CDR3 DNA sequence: TGCAGTGCTAGAGATCAGGGACAGGGGTGGTACCAAGAGACCCAGTACTTC. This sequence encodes CSARDQGQGWYQETQYF.

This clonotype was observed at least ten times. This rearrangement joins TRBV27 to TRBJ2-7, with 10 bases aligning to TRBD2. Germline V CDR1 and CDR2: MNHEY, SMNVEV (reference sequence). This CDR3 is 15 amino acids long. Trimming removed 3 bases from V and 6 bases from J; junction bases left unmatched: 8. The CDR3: CASSLGLAGDREQYF. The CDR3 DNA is TGTGCCAGCAGTTTGGGCCTAGCGGGGGATCGCGAGCAGTACTTC.